Listed below are T cell receptor beta chains from one sample, sequenced in a study of glioma-infiltrating T cells after dendritic cell vaccination. Profiling relied on immunoSEQ multiplex PCR, and the TCRdb table lists in-frame clones only, not all of them. The table lists about 64,000 clones, more than 75% of them singletons. The input for sequencing was blood, taken after dendritic cell vaccination. These receptors were collected from a human donor with glioblastoma. CDR3s include the opening cysteine and the closing phenylalanine or tryptophan. The order of the fields is J gene, V gene, CDR3 length, clone size, D gene, CDR3 protein, CDR3 DNA. The D gene is left open where the match is weak. The size of a clone is reported for some rows only, either as once, few or many, or as a class for expanded clones.

j_gene: TRBJ1-1; v_gene: TRBV5-1; len: 15; abundance: -; d_gene: TRBD1; CDR3aa: CASSFWDREATEAFF; CDR3nt: TGCGCCAGCAGCTTCTGGGACAGGGAGGCCACTGAAGCTTTCTTT
j_gene: TRBJ1-2; v_gene: TRBV30; len: 12; abundance: -; d_gene: -; CDR3aa: CAWNRASYGYTF; CDR3nt: TGTGCCTGGAACAGGGCCAGCTATGGCTACACCTTC
j_gene: TRBJ2-1; v_gene: TRBV15; len: 18; abundance: -; d_gene: TRBD1; CDR3aa: CATSRQPGQGTLGNEQFF; CDR3nt: TGTGCCACCAGCAGACAACCGGGACAGGGAACTCTGGGCAATGAGCAGTTCTTC
j_gene: TRBJ2-3; v_gene: TRBV7-2; len: 17; abundance: -; d_gene: -; CDR3aa: CASTLLGSISRADTQYF; CDR3nt: TGTGCCAGCACCCTCCTCGGGAGTATATCCCGCGCGGATACGCAGTATTTT
j_gene: TRBJ2-7; v_gene: TRBV4-2; len: 15; abundance: -; d_gene: -; CDR3aa: CASSQQQGLGDEQYF; CDR3nt: TGTGCCAGCAGCCAACAACAGGGTTTGGGGGACGAGCAGTACTTC
j_gene: TRBJ1-2; v_gene: TRBV7-8; len: 13; abundance: -; d_gene: TRBD1; CDR3aa: CASSGQGADGYTF; CDR3nt: TGTGCCAGCAGCGGACAGGGGGCCGATGGCTACACCTTC
j_gene: TRBJ2-1; v_gene: TRBV15; len: 16; abundance: -; d_gene: -; CDR3aa: CATSRDMTGSYNEQFF; CDR3nt: TGTGCCACCAGCAGAGATATGACAGGCTCCTACAATGAGCAGTTCTTC
j_gene: TRBJ2-7; v_gene: TRBV7-2; len: 17; abundance: once; d_gene: -; CDR3aa: CASSTNVIGQHFYEQYF; CDR3nt: TGTGCCAGCAGCACTAACGTAATTGGACAACACTTCTACGAGCAGTACTTC
j_gene: TRBJ1-5; v_gene: TRBV7-2; len: 14; abundance: -; d_gene: TRBD1; CDR3aa: CASSLDRGYPPQHF; CDR3nt: TGTGCCAGCAGTCTCGACAGGGGATATCCGCCCCAGCATTTT
j_gene: TRBJ1-2; v_gene: TRBV19; len: 14; abundance: -; d_gene: -; CDR3aa: CASSMGADVYGYTF; CDR3nt: TGTGCCAGTAGTATGGGGGCAGACGTCTATGGCTACACCTTC
j_gene: TRBJ2-3; v_gene: TRBV9; len: 16; abundance: -; d_gene: TRBD1; CDR3aa: CASSVVQGAVGDTQYF; CDR3nt: TGTGCCAGCAGCGTAGTTCAGGGGGCAGTTGGAGATACGCAGTATTTT
j_gene: TRBJ1-2; v_gene: TRBV19; len: 17; abundance: -; d_gene: -; CDR3aa: CASSIGTAGTVFYGYTF; CDR3nt: TGTGCCAGTAGTATCGGGACTGCCGGCACAGTCTTCTATGGCTACACCTTC
j_gene: TRBJ2-5; v_gene: TRBV23-1; len: 14; abundance: -; d_gene: -; CDR3aa: CASSLVPSWETQYF; CDR3nt: TGCGCCAGCAGTCTAGTGCCTAGCTGGGAGACCCAGTACTTC
j_gene: TRBJ1-5; v_gene: TRBV6-5; len: 15; abundance: -; d_gene: TRBD1; CDR3aa: CASSPTGKSNQPQHF; CDR3nt: TGTGCCAGCAGCCCGACAGGGAAATCCAATCAGCCCCAGCATTTT
j_gene: TRBJ1-1; v_gene: TRBV5-1; len: 15; abundance: -; d_gene: -; CDR3aa: CASIPTGGGVTEAFF; CDR3nt: TGCGCCAGCATTCCGACCGGTGGGGGGGTGACTGAAGCTTTCTTT
j_gene: TRBJ1-1; v_gene: TRBV29-1; len: 13; abundance: -; d_gene: TRBD1; CDR3aa: CSVGGQGITEAFF; CDR3nt: TGCAGCGTTGGGGGACAGGGAATCACTGAAGCTTTCTTT
j_gene: TRBJ2-2; v_gene: TRBV5-1; len: 15; abundance: -; d_gene: TRBD1; CDR3aa: CASSSGQELTGELFF; CDR3nt: TGCGCCAGCAGCTCCGGACAGGAACTCACCGGGGAGCTGTTTTTT
j_gene: TRBJ2-2; v_gene: TRBV9; len: 16; abundance: -; d_gene: TRBD1; CDR3aa: CASSGHYGQGAGELFF; CDR3nt: TGTGCCAGCAGCGGGCACTACGGACAGGGGGCCGGGGAGCTGTTTTTT
j_gene: TRBJ2-1; v_gene: TRBV9; len: 16; abundance: once; d_gene: TRBD2; CDR3aa: CASSVGPAGGPNEQFF; CDR3nt: TGTGCCAGCAGCGTAGGTCCAGCGGGAGGGCCTAATGAGCAGTTCTTC
j_gene: TRBJ2-1; v_gene: TRBV9; len: 14; abundance: -; d_gene: TRBD1; CDR3aa: CASSVTDRGNEQFF; CDR3nt: TGTGCCAGCAGCGTAACAGACAGGGGCAATGAGCAGTTCTTC
j_gene: TRBJ1-1; v_gene: TRBV7-2; len: 14; abundance: -; d_gene: -; CDR3aa: CASSLERVNTEAFF; CDR3nt: TGTGCCAGCAGCTTAGAGCGGGTGAACACTGAAGCTTTCTTT
j_gene: TRBJ2-2; v_gene: TRBV5-1; len: 16; abundance: -; d_gene: TRBD2; CDR3aa: CASRLSGGPNTGELFF; CDR3nt: TGCGCCAGCAGGCTCAGCGGGGGGCCTAACACCGGGGAGCTGTTTTTT
j_gene: TRBJ2-3; v_gene: TRBV4-3; len: 20; abundance: -; d_gene: TRBD2; CDR3aa: CASSQDRWSGGAIFPDTQYF; CDR3nt: TGCGCCAGCAGCCAAGACCGCTGGAGCGGGGGGGCAATTTTCCCAGATACGCAGTATTTT
j_gene: TRBJ2-5; v_gene: TRBV7-7; len: 12; abundance: -; d_gene: -; CDR3aa: CASSPGEETQYF; CDR3nt: TGTGCTAGCAGCCCGGGGGAAGAGACCCAGTACTTC
j_gene: TRBJ2-1; v_gene: TRBV7-9; len: 14; abundance: -; d_gene: TRBD2; CDR3aa: CASGVAGVGNEQFF; CDR3nt: TGTGCCAGCGGAGTAGCGGGAGTAGGAAATGAGCAGTTCTTC
j_gene: TRBJ2-2; v_gene: TRBV11-2; len: 15; abundance: once; d_gene: -; CDR3aa: CASSRREVRTGELFF; CDR3nt: TGTGCCAGCAGCCGACGGGAAGTGAGGACCGGGGAGCTGTTTTTT
j_gene: TRBJ1-4; v_gene: TRBV5-1; len: 17; abundance: -; d_gene: -; CDR3aa: CASSDVGAGPGNEKLFF; CDR3nt: TGCGCCAGCAGCGACGTAGGTGCGGGGCCGGGTAATGAAAAACTGTTTTTT
j_gene: TRBJ2-2; v_gene: TRBV12-5; len: 15; abundance: -; d_gene: TRBD2; CDR3aa: CASGSPGLNTGELFF; CDR3nt: TGTGCTAGTGGTTCCCCGGGACTAAACACCGGGGAGCTGTTTTTT
j_gene: TRBJ1-5; v_gene: TRBV2; len: 15; abundance: -; d_gene: -; CDR3aa: CASGDSTAFNQPQHF; CDR3nt: TGTGCCAGCGGGGACTCAACGGCATTCAATCAGCCCCAGCATTTT
j_gene: TRBJ1-2; v_gene: TRBV6-6; len: 15; abundance: once; d_gene: -; CDR3aa: CASSYEASLSYGYTF; CDR3nt: TGTGCCAGCAGTTACGAGGCCAGTCTGAGCTATGGCTACACCTTC
j_gene: TRBJ2-7; v_gene: TRBV29-1; len: 14; abundance: -; d_gene: -; CDR3aa: CSVDPGSLTGEQYF; CDR3nt: TGCAGCGTTGACCCGGGCAGCCTCACGGGGGAGCAGTACTTC
j_gene: TRBJ2-1; v_gene: TRBV5-4; len: 16; abundance: once; d_gene: TRBD2; CDR3aa: CASSLGLAGLGNEQFF; CDR3nt: TGTGCCAGCAGCTTGGGCCTAGCGGGACTCGGCAATGAGCAGTTCTTC
j_gene: TRBJ2-7; v_gene: TRBV2; len: 12; abundance: -; d_gene: -; CDR3aa: CASNLETYEQYF; CDR3nt: TGTGCCAGCAACCTAGAGACCTACGAGCAGTACTTC
j_gene: TRBJ2-7; v_gene: TRBV6-5; len: 15; abundance: -; d_gene: -; CDR3aa: CASSYLQGGAYEQYF; CDR3nt: TGTGCCAGCAGTTACTTGCAGGGGGGTGCCTACGAGCAGTACTTC
j_gene: TRBJ1-1; v_gene: TRBV7-9; len: 15; abundance: -; d_gene: -; CDR3aa: CASSLSRGLNTEAFF; CDR3nt: TGTGCCAGCAGCCTATCCAGGGGTCTGAACACTGAAGCTTTCTTT
j_gene: TRBJ1-5; v_gene: TRBV11-2; len: 17; abundance: -; d_gene: TRBD1; CDR3aa: CASSLVFWTGGNQPQHF; CDR3nt: TGTGCCAGCAGCTTAGTTTTCTGGACAGGAGGCAATCAGCCCCAGCATTTT
j_gene: TRBJ1-5; v_gene: TRBV2; len: 11; abundance: -; d_gene: -; CDR3aa: CASSSNQPQHF; CDR3nt: TGTGCCAGCAGTTCTAATCAGCCCCAGCATTTT
j_gene: TRBJ1-1; v_gene: TRBV4-1; len: 15; abundance: few; d_gene: TRBD1; CDR3aa: CASSQDRQGNTEAFF; CDR3nt: TGCGCCAGCAGCCAGGACAGACAGGGCAACACTGAAGCTTTCTTT
j_gene: TRBJ1-4; v_gene: TRBV7-2; len: 15; abundance: once; d_gene: TRBD1; CDR3aa: CASSSYRGSLEKLFF; CDR3nt: TGTGCCAGCAGCTCATACAGGGGGTCACTGGAAAAACTGTTTTTT
j_gene: TRBJ2-4; v_gene: TRBV7-2; len: 16; abundance: few; d_gene: TRBD1; CDR3aa: CASSLEGGQGRNIQYF; CDR3nt: TGTGCCAGCAGCTTAGAGGGGGGACAGGGGAGAAACATTCAGTACTTC
j_gene: TRBJ1-5; v_gene: TRBV19; len: 14; abundance: once; d_gene: TRBD1; CDR3aa: CASTGQPVGQPQHF; CDR3nt: TGTGCCAGTACGGGACAGCCAGTGGGCCAGCCCCAGCATTTT